A selection of T cell receptor beta chains follows, all from one sample in a study of human T cells and chemical hapten exposure. MiXCR, run by TCRdb on the RACE reads, gives a single entry per CDR3 protein. The table includes some 70,000 distinct CDR3 sequences, under 13% detected once. The specimen comprised whole blood, sampled in connection with sensitization to the hapten diphenylcyclopropenone (DPC). Receptors originate from a woman aged 45-59 years with alopecia areata. Some clones in this sample may be carry-over from other donors' samples. Both conserved end residues are part of each CDR3. A D gene is named only where the DNA matches it firmly. Only part of the rows carry a size: once, few, many, or a class if the clone is expanded.

NA	TRBV28	NA	TRBJ1-1	TGTGCCAGCGGTATTACAGAATTCACTGAAGCTTTCTTT	CASGITEFTEAFF
NA	TRBV3-1	few	TRBJ2-1	TGTGCCAGCAGCCAAGTGAGCTTGTTTTGGACGGAACTCCAAATATCCTACAATGAGCAGTTCTTC	CASSQVSLFWTELQISYNEQFF
NA	TRBV7-9	many	TRBJ1-5	TGTGCCAGCAGCTTAGGGGGGAGTCAGCCCCAGCATTTT	CASSLGGSQPQHF
NA	TRBV9	few	TRBJ2-7	TGTGCCAGCAGCCCCCCCCCCGGACAGCTTCTCCCCTACGAGCAGTACTTC	CASSPPPGQLLPYEQYF
TRBD1	TRBV10-2	few	TRBJ2-3	TGCGCCAGCAGGGACAGGGGGGGCCCAGATACGCAGTATTTT	CASRDRGGPDTQYF
TRBD2	TRBV3-1	NA	TRBJ2-7	TGTGCCAGCAGCTTAACTAGCGGGAATGGCTACGAGCAGTACTTC	CASSLTSGNGYEQYF
NA	TRBV27	many	TRBJ1-6	TGTGCCAGCAGTCCGGGGACCGCCTTTTCACCCCTCCACTTT	CASSPGTAFSPLHF
NA	TRBV12-5	many	TRBJ1-1	TGTGCTAGTGGTACACCACGAGGGGTGGGCACTGAAGCTTTCTTT	CASGTPRGVGTEAFF
NA	TRBV27	many	TRBJ2-5	TGTGCTGGCAGGGCCCAGTACTTC	CAGRAQYF
NA	TRBV5-1	many	TRBJ2-5	TGCGCCAGCAGCTTGGGTACCGGACACGCGGAGACCCAGTACTTC	CASSLGTGHAETQYF
NA	TRBV20-1	NA	TRBJ1-4	TGCAGTGCTAGTGACGAGTTGTTCGAAAAACTGTTTTTT	CSASDELFEKLFF
TRBD2	TRBV23-1	NA	TRBJ2-3	TGCGCCAGCAGTCAATCGATGCTAGCGGGAGGTGCTAAGAGGTGGGGCACAGATACGCAGTATTTT	CASSQSMLAGGAKRWGTDTQYF
TRBD1	TRBV11-2	few	TRBJ1-1	TGTGCCAGCAGCCTGGGACAGGGGGCAAGGAACACTGAAGCTTTCTTT	CASSLGQGARNTEAFF
TRBD2	TRBV5-1	many	TRBJ2-1	TGCGCCAGCAGCTGGACTAGCGGGAGTCGTGAGCAGTTCTTC	CASSWTSGSREQFF
NA	TRBV11-2	many	TRBJ2-1	TGTGCCAGCAGCCCCGGGACAAGAGCGGGGATGAATGAGCAGTTCTTC	CASSPGTRAGMNEQFF
NA	TRBV7-9	many	TRBJ2-3	TGTGCCAGCAGCTTCAGGGGGGATGTGACAGATACGCAGTATTTT	CASSFRGDVTDTQYF
TRBD2	TRBV29-1	many	TRBJ2-5	TGCAGCGTTGACCCGGGACTACGAGGGGAGACCCAGTACTTC	CSVDPGLRGETQYF
NA	TRBV9	few	TRBJ1-6	TGTGCCAGCAGCGTAGCACAGTCTAATTCACCCCTCCACTTT	CASSVAQSNSPLHF
TRBD2	TRBV3-1	many	TRBJ2-1	TGTGCCAGCAGCCACTGGGCCCGCGGGACTAGCGGAAACAATGAGCAGTTCTTC	CASSHWARGTSGNNEQFF